This passage covers 11 T cell receptor beta chains from one sample sequenced in a study of blood T cell repertoires in COVID-19. The table came from immunoSEQ multiplex PCR; TCRdb's copy has only in-frame clones and leaves some out. The sample carries 65,000 to 95,000 clones, around four fifths recorded once. The sequencing sample was made of peripheral blood. Source of these receptors: a man of 80 years or more with active or convalescent COVID-19.

This sequence joins TRBV11-2 and TRBJ1-2; the D is unclear. Germline CDR1 is SGHAT and CDR2 is FQNNGV. This CDR3 spans 14 amino acids. Trimming took off 3 bases at V and 2 bases at J, with 10 bases between the two ends. CDR3 protein: CASSFPGANYGYTF. The CDR3 nucleotides are TGTGCCAGCAGCTTCCCGGGTGCCAACTATGGCTACACCTTC.

The rearrangement links TRBV29-1 to TRBJ2-1, with 7 bases fitting TRBD2. The CDR3 runs 15 residues. Germline loops: CDR1 SQVTM, CDR2 ANQGSEA. V lost 1 base and J lost 6; bases outside the gene matches: 9. CDR3 loop: CSVEVLAGVSNEQFF. The CDR3 bases are TGCAGCGTTGAAGTCCTGGCGGGGGTTTCCAATGAGCAGTTCTTC.

This chain joins TRBV5-1 and TRBJ2-1; possibly TRBD1 for D (6 bases). The V end lost 4 bases, the J end lost 3 bases, and 14 bases lay between the germline ends. Germline CDR1 and CDR2: SGHRS and YFSETQ. This CDR3 is built from 15 residues. DNA for the CDR3: TGCGCCAGCAGCAGAACCGGGACAAACTACAATGAGCAGTTCTTC. It translates to CASSRTGTNYNEQFF.

J is TRBJ1-5 and V is TRBV28; weak D call: TRBD1 (5 bases). CDR1 is MDHEN and CDR2 is SYDVKM in the germline V gene. CDR3 length: 15 amino acids. Trimming took off 6 bases at V and 0 bases at J, with 12 bases between the two ends. The chain's CDR3 is CASRGGGDSNQPQHF. Written as DNA, the CDR3 is TGTGCCAGCAGGGGGGGTGGGGATAGCAATCAGCCCCAGCATTTT.

The chain is built from TRBV5-1 and TRBJ2-1, with 7 bases that match TRBD1. The CDR3 has 13 residues. Germline CDR1 reads SGHRS; CDR2 reads YFSETQ. Unmatched junction bases numbered 5, after V lost 7 bases and J lost 4 bases. In DNA, the CDR3 is TGCGCCAGCCAAACAGGGGAATACAATGAGCAGTTCTTC. As protein: CASQTGEYNEQFF.

The V call is TRBV21-1, the J call TRBJ2-1; the table assigns TRBD2, which was not confirmed against the DNA. TRBV21-1 is shown as a pseudogene. This CDR3 is built from 17 residues. For the CDR3, the DNA is TGTGCCAGCAGCGCACGAAAAGGACTAGCGGGACTTAATGAGCAGTTCTTC. It codes for CASSARKGLAGLNEQFF.

This clone has just one count. The chain carries TRBV30 and TRBJ1-1; weak D call: TRBD1 (6 bases). Germline V lookup: CDR1 GTSNPN, CDR2 SVGIG (reference sequence). Deletions cut 0 bases from V and 5 bases from J, with 16 bases between. This CDR3 is built from 15 residues. CDR3 residues: CAWSVHPGAGTEAFF. In DNA, the CDR3 is TGTGCCTGGAGTGTACATCCAGGGGCGGGTACTGAAGCTTTCTTT.

The chain links TRBV29-1 to TRBJ1-1; TRBD1 is a possible D gene (5 bases). Per the germline V gene, CDR1 is SQVTM and CDR2 is ANQGSEA. CDR3 length: 14 residues. V was pared by 6 bases and J by 1 base, with 15 bases between. CDR3 region: CSVATGRGNTEAFF. The CDR3 nucleotides read TGCAGCGTAGCAACGGGTAGGGGGAACACTGAAGCTTTCTTT.

The rearrangement uses TRBV28 and TRBJ1-2, with a tentative D call TRBD1 (5 bases). V gave up 9 bases and J gave up 4 bases, with 18 bases separating them. The germline CDR1 and CDR2 sequences are MDHEN and SYDVKM. This CDR3 spans 14 amino acids. In DNA form, the CDR3 reads TGTGCCAGTAGTACGCCAGGGATGGCCTATGGCTACACCTTC. Amino acids: CASSTPGMAYGYTF.

The V gene is TRBV2, the J gene TRBJ2-3; D is perhaps TRBD1 (5 bases). V was pared by 4 bases and J by 6 bases, with 20 bases between. This CDR3 contains 16 residues. Per the germline V gene, CDR1 is SNHLY and CDR2 is FYNNEI. Written as DNA, the CDR3 is TGTGCCAGCAGTGTTAGGGGTCCCCGTTCGCGCGATACGCAGTATTTT. Protein product: CASSVRGPRSRDTQYF.

The V and J genes are TRBV20-1 and TRBJ2-7; D not resolved. Germline CDR1 DFQATT, CDR2 SNEGSKA (reference sequence). V was shortened by 3 bases and J by 1 base, with 16 bases between the two germline ends. The CDR3 contains 15 residues. The CDR3 loop reads CSASNSRTSSYEQYV. The DNA for the CDR3 is TGCAGTGCTAGTAATTCTAGAACGTCGTCCTACGAGCAGTACGTC.